This T cell receptor beta chain was sequenced in a study of blood T cell repertoires in COVID-19 (dated by TCRdb to between 2020 and 2021). Study-level background: Samples covering the acute and convalescent phases of COVID-19 were provided by collaborators in the United States, Italy and Spain. The prospective study material was composed of cDNA or gDNA derived from T cells, B-cell-depleted T cells, or PBMCs. Subjects who had been exposed to COVID-19, were actively infected with it, or had recovered from it provided the deeply sampled blood TCRbeta repertoires that made up the dataset. The repertoires were released in a freely available public database intended as a resource for research on the immune response to SARS-CoV-2. Samples were obtained from the ongoing ImmuneRACE study (first 160 participants) and from 1,254 subjects provided by 6 global collaborators. A de-identified subject ID, COVID-19 status, age in years and sex were almost always included in the sample metadata. Where available, HLA class I and class II types were taken from metadata supplied by the sample provider and were not determined by assay-based typing.

The collaborating institutions used their own protocols to collect whole blood in K2EDTA tubes. For TCRbeta analysis, collaborator samples were shipped as frozen whole blood, as isolated PBMCs, or as DNA extracted from either sample type. Worth noting for this clone: It lacks a known antigen. Qualities for individual bases were not recorded, and no much larger clone is one base off.

The research as a whole found: The quantity of clinical and demographic metadata differed by source and by participant and was supplied without curation.

TCRbeta CDR3 regions were amplified from genomic DNA using the immunoSEQ Assay, a bias-controlled multiplex PCR. Under the source paper's analysis protocol: Nucleated cell counts per sample were estimated from amplification of reference gene primers within the assay. To quantify the absolute abundance of each unique TCRbeta CDR3 rearrangement, sequence reads were collapsed and filtered. For each sample, productive Simpson clonality was calculated by taking the square root of Simpson's diversity index across productive rearrangements. What TCRdb holds here is the immuneACCESS table cut down to in-frame rearrangements. Part of the clones is not present; checked against another copy, under half of the missing clones reflect an unresolved V gene, and the others are unexplained. Clone size and V and J calls were adopted from that table, with D and trimming inferred from the DNA. The sample table records 200,000 to 300,000 clones; over 70% of these occur just once. Roughly 8.6% of the sample goes to the ten largest clones.

The sequenced sample was peripheral blood. This TCR was recovered from a human donor in a cohort sampled during active COVID-19.

The DNA sequence is TGTGCCAGCACCCCACGGACGAGGGATGAGCAGTACTTC. It encodes CASTPRTRDEQYF. The chain joins TRBV7-2 to TRBJ2-7; TRBD2 is a possible D gene, resting on 5 matching bases. From the cysteine up to the phenylalanine, the CDR3 has a length of 13 residues. This entry keeps only the CDR3 DNA: 39 bases, framed from base 1. CDR1 is given as SGHTA and CDR2 as FQGNSA, both from the germline V gene. V sheds 7 bases and J sheds 7 bases, leaving 17 bases between their ends.